The subject of this entry is one TCR beta chain. This sample is drawn from a study of blood T cell repertoires in COVID-19. Study-level information: Whether acute or convalescent, the COVID-19 samples came from the United States, Italy and Spain.

The CDR3 has 16 amino acids. Germline trimming cut 4 bases from V and 5 bases from J; bases unmatched to any gene: 12. In germline, CDR1 is SGDLS, CDR2 YYNGEE. In the original workflow: It was from reference gene primer amplification that nucleated cell counts were estimated. Profiled with immunoSEQ multiplex PCR; TCRdb holds only in-frame clones, not every one. V, J and clone size are those of that table, while D and trimming were read from the DNA. The profile shows about 140,000 clones, around 79% of them singletons. Participants spanned ages roughly 18 to 90 years and resided in over 20 US areas. The study counted Cohort 3 donors as recovered given two negative PCRs, clearance, or symptom resolution.

The V gene is TRBV9, the J gene TRBJ2-7; the match to TRBD1 covers 10 bases. The sequenced material came from PBMCs or T cells enriched from blood (not recorded which). The clonotype originates from a woman in her forties or fifties who had recovered from COVID-19. CDR3 sequence reads: CASSSSGQGPFHEQYF. The CDR3 DNA sequence: TGTGCCAGCAGCTCCTCGGGACAGGGGCCCTTCCACGAGCAGTACTTC.